These 17 T cell receptor beta chains originate from one sample sequenced in a study of early T cells in non-severe SARS-CoV-2 infection. TCRdb reanalysed the 5' RACE reads using MiXCR and keeps one entry per CDR3 protein. In the table there are over 30,000 distinct CDR3 sequences, 7.5% to 9% of which are singletons. The specimen was whole blood, collected at baseline. The receptors were sampled from an adult who was a healthcare worker with PCR-confirmed SARS-CoV-2 infection or an uninfected control (not recorded which).

This clonotype was counted between two and nine times. V and J are TRBV7-6 and TRBJ2-3, with TRBD2 matching over 8 bases. CDR1 is SGHVS and CDR2 is FNYEAQ in the germline V gene. Trimming at V came to 5 bases and at J to 0 bases, leaving 4 bases not matched to a gene. The CDR3 has 15 amino acids. The CDR3 DNA reads TGTGCCAGCAGCACCTTAGCGGGGAGCACAGATACGCAGTATTTT. It specifies CASSTLAGSTDTQYF.

This chain joins TRBV6-5 and TRBJ1-1, with D uncertain. V lost 6 bases, J lost 4 bases, and 6 bases lay in between. Germline lookup yields CDR1 MNHEY and CDR2 SVGAGI. The CDR3 covers 11 residues. CDR3 nucleotide sequence: TGTGCCAGCAGAACCATCACTGAAGCTTTCTTT. Protein: CASRTITEAFF.

The rearrangement joins TRBV29-1 to TRBJ2-1; D gene unclear. The CDR3 has 10 residues. Germline loops: CDR1 SQVTM, CDR2 ANQGSEA. Trimming removed 2 bases from V and 12 bases from J, with 8 bases in between. The CDR3 DNA follows: TGCAGCGTTGAAATCAGTACGCAGTTCTTC. It codes for CSVEISTQFF.

J is TRBJ2-7 and V is TRBV7-2, with no clear D. CDR1 and CDR2 from the germline V gene are SGHTA and FQGNSA. This CDR3 comprises 14 residues. V lost 2 bases and J lost 2, with 10 bases in between. The CDR3 here is CASSLTPGPYEQYF. CDR3 nucleotides: TGTGCCAGCAGCTTAACCCCAGGTCCCTACGAGCAGTACTTC.

This chain joins TRBV15 and TRBJ1-5; the D is unclear. The ends were cut back, 0 bases at V and 5 bases at J, with 2 bases in the middle. Germline V gene data show CDR1 as LNHNV and CDR2 as YYDKDF (reference sequence). The CDR3 spans 12 residues. CDR3 bases: TGTGCCACCAGCAGAGATCATCAGCCCCAGCATTTT. It translates to CATSRDHQPQHF. Using reference TRBV15 and TRBJ1-5 for the parts outside the CDR3, the full variable domain is DAMVIQNPRYQVTQFGKPVTLSCSQTLNHNVMYWYQQKSSQAPKLLFHYYDKDFNNEADTPDNFQSRRPNTSFCFLDIRSPGLGDTAMYLCATSRDHQPQHFGDGTRLSIL.

The J gene is TRBJ1-2, the V gene TRBV6-5; perhaps TRBD1 as D (6 bases). CDR1 MNHEY and CDR2 SVGAGI come from the germline V gene. The ends were cut back, 2 bases at V and 5 bases at J, with 12 bases in the middle. This CDR3 comprises 14 residues. The CDR3 DNA follows: TGTGCCAGCAGTTACCTGGACAGCGTTTATGGCTACACCTTC. The encoded protein is CASSYLDSVYGYTF.

The CDR3 DNA reads as TGCGCCAGCAGCGATTATAGGAGGAACACTGAAGCTTTCTTT. Protein: CASSDYRRNTEAFF. V usage is TRBV5-1 and J usage is TRBJ1-1; D ambiguous. CDR1 and CDR2 (germline): SGHRS, YFSETQ. Trimming shortened V by 4 bases and J by 1 base, and 11 bases separated the two germline ends. The CDR3 has 14 amino acids.

Ten or more counts support this clonotype. The chain joins TRBV6-4 to TRBJ2-3; the D gene is possibly TRBD1 (6 bases). Between the trimmed V and J ends, which lost 8 bases and 2 bases, there was a span of 17 bases. Germline values: CDR1 MRHNA, CDR2 SNTAGT. The CDR3 spans 15 residues. CDR3: CASAEGDGDTDTQYF. The CDR3 DNA is TGTGCCAGCGCCGAGGGGGACGGCGACACAGATACGCAGTATTTT.

In its sample, this clonotype was seen many times. The V and J genes are TRBV7-2 and TRBJ1-5, with D maybe TRBD1 (5 bases). V was trimmed by 6 bases and J by 6 bases, leaving 12 bases between them. Germline-derived CDR1 and CDR2 are SGHTA and FQGNSA. This CDR3 is built from 13 residues. CDR3 nucleotides: TGTGCCAGCAGGAGCGCTGACAGTCAGCCCCAGCATTTT. This sequence encodes CASRSADSQPQHF.

This clonotype appeared many times. This chain uses TRBV3-1 with TRBJ1-2, with D maybe TRBD1 (5 bases). Germline V lookup: CDR1 LGHDT, CDR2 YNNKEL (reference sequence). The V and J ends lost 0 bases and 8 bases respectively, with 10 bases between them. The CDR3 sequence is 13 residues long. CDR3 amino acids: CASSQELRDGYTF. CDR3 coding DNA: TGTGCCAGCAGCCAAGAGCTTAGGGACGGCTACACCTTC.

This clonotype was seen a handful of times. The chain has TRBV14 and TRBJ2-5; 8 bases fit TRBD1. The germline gives CDR1 SGHDN, CDR2 FVKESK. The V and J ends lost 4 bases and 2 bases, in that order; junction bases with no gene match: 6. The CDR3 runs 15 residues. The CDR3 DNA reads TGTGCCAGCAGCCTCTTCGGACAGGGACAAGAGACCCAGTACTTC. As protein: CASSLFGQGQETQYF.

This clonotype has at least ten counts. The genes are TRBV28 and TRBJ2-5; D remains unclear. Per the germline V gene, CDR1 is MDHEN and CDR2 is SYDVKM. CDR3 size: 10 residues. Trimming left V 4 bases short and J 5 bases short, with 2 bases between. CDR3 in amino acids: CASSSETQYF. Written as DNA, the CDR3 is TGTGCCAGCAGTTCGGAGACCCAGTACTTC.

This clonotype was observed many times. The chain has TRBV11-3 and TRBJ2-5; D may be TRBD1 (6 bases). The germline V gene encodes CDR1 SGHNT and CDR2 YENEEA. The CDR3 extends over 14 amino acids. With 5 bases removed from V and 0 bases from J, the gap between germline ends came to 10 bases. The CDR3: CASSHRQDQETQYF. The DNA of the CDR3 is TGTGCCAGCAGCCACCGACAGGACCAAGAGACCCAGTACTTC.

The CDR3 DNA reads TGTGCCAGCAGTGGCGGACTAGCGGGGGCGATTAGACGCGAGCAGTACTTC. The encoded protein is CASSGGLAGAIRREQYF. The V and J genes are TRBV6-6 and TRBJ2-7; 13 nucleotides align to TRBD2. With V trimmed by 5 bases and J by 6 bases, 13 bases remained unmatched. In germline, CDR1 is MNHNY, CDR2 SVGAGI (reference sequence). This CDR3 is 17 amino acids long.

In its sample, this clonotype was seen many times. The chain uses TRBV2 and TRBJ1-1; D remains unclear. The CDR3 has 12 residues. The V end was cut by 3 bases, the J end by 3 bases, with 5 bases between. Germline CDR1 and CDR2: SNHLY and FYNNEI. The CDR3 DNA reads TGTGCCAGCAGTGACGGGTACACTGAAGCTTTCTTT. Translation gives CASSDGYTEAFF.

The sample holds a few counts of this clonotype. The chain links TRBV3-1 to TRBJ2-7; 7 nucleotides align to TRBD1. V gave up 5 bases and J gave up 1 base; unmatched junction bases: 8. Germline V gene lookup returns CDR1 LGHDT and CDR2 YNNKEL (reference sequence). The CDR3 length is 15 residues. CDR3 sequence (DNA): TGTGCCAGCAGCTCGACAGGGTGGGAATCCTACGAGCAGTACTTC. Translation: CASSSTGWESYEQYF.

J is TRBJ2-5 and V is TRBV20-1; D perhaps matches TRBD1 (6 bases). The CDR3 is 14 residues long. CDR1 is DFQATT, CDR2 SNEGSKA, per germline (reference sequence). Trimming took 0 bases from V and 0 from J, leaving 8 bases between them. The CDR3 DNA reads as TGCAGTGCTAGAGACAGGGGTTACCAAGAGACCCAGTACTTC. Its translation: CSARDRGYQETQYF.